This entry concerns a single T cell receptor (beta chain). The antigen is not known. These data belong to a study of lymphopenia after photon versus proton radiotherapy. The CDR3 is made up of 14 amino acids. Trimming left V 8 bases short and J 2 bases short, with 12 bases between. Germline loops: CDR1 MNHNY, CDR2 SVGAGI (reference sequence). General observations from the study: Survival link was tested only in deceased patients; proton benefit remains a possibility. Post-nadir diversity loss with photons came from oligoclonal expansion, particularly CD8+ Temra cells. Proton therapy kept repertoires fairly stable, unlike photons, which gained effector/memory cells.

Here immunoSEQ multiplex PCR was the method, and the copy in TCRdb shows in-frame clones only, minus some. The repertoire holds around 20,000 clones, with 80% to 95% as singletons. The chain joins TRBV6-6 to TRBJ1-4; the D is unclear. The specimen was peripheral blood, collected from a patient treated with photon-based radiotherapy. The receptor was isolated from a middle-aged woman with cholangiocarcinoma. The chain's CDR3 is CASFLGSTNEKLFF. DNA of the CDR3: TGTGCCAGCTTCCTCGGATCGACTAATGAAAAACTGTTTTTT.